The table lists the clone carrying this T cell receptor beta chain with a few counts. This sample was included in a study of blood T cell repertoires in COVID-19. Authors' processing steps: From reference gene primer amplification, estimates of nucleated cell counts were derived. The data were produced by immunoSEQ multiplex PCR, yet TCRdb's version contains in-frame clones alone and is incomplete. The V and J calls and clone size are taken from that table; D and trimming were inferred from the DNA. The table has some 280,000 clones, about nine tenths seen once. The CDR3 spans 18 residues. V lost 5 bases, J lost 1 base, and 23 bases lay in between. The germline V gene has CDR1 MNHEY and CDR2 SMNVEV (reference sequence).

The sequencing input was peripheral blood. The sequence came from a woman in her 30s with active or convalescent COVID-19. The V and J genes are TRBV27 and TRBJ1-1, with D possibly being TRBD1 (5 bases). CDR3 in amino acids: CASSPLTVSAGPNTEAFF. The DNA for the CDR3 is TGTGCCAGCAGTCCTCTCACAGTTTCTGCAGGGCCGAACACTGAAGCTTTCTTT.